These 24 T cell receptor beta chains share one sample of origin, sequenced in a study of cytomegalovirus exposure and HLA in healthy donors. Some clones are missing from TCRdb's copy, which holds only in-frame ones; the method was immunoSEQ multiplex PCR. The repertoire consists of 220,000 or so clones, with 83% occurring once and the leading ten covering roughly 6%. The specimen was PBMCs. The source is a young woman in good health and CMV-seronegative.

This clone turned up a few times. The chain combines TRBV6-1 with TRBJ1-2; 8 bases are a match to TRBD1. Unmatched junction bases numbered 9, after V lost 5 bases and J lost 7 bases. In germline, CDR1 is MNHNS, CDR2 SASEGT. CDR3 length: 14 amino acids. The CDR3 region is CASSPDRDLPGYTF. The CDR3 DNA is TGTGCCAGCAGTCCGGACAGGGACCTTCCTGGCTACACCTTC.

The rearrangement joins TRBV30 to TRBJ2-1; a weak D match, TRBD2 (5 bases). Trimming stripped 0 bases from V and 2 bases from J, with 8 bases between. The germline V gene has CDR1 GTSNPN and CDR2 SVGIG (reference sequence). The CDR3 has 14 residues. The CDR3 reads CAWSVRDTYNEQFF. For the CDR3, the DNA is TGTGCCTGGAGTGTGAGGGATACCTACAATGAGCAGTTCTTC.

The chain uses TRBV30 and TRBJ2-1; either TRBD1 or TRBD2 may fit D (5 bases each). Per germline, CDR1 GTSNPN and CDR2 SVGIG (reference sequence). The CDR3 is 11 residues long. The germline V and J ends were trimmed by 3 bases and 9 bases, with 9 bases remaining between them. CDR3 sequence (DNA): TGTGCCTGGAGGAAGAGGGGTGAGCAGTTCTTC. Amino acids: CAWRKRGEQFF.

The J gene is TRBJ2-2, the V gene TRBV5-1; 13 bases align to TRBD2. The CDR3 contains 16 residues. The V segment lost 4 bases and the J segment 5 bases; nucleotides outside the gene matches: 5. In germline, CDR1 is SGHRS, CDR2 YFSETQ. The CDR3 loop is CASSGETSGRTGELFF. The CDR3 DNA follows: TGCGCCAGCAGCGGTGAGACTAGCGGGAGGACCGGGGAGCTGTTTTTT.

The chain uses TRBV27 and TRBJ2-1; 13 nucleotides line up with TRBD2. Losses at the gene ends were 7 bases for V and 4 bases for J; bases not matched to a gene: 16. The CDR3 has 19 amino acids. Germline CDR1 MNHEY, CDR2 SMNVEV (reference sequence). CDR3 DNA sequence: TGTGCCAGCACCTCGATGGGACTAGCGGGAAAGACCCTTTACAATGAGCAGTTCTTC. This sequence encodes CASTSMGLAGKTLYNEQFF.

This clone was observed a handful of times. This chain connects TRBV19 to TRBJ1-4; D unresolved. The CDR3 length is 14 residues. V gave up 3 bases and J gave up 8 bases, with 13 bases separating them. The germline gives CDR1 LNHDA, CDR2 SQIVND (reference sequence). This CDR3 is CASSMGNLGEKLFF. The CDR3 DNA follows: TGTGCCAGTAGTATGGGCAATCTCGGCGAAAAACTGTTTTTT.

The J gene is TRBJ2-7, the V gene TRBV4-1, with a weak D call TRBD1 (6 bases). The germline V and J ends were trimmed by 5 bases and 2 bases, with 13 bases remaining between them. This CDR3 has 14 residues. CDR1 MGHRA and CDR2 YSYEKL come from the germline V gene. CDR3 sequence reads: CASSYGTHTYEQYF. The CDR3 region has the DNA TGCGCCAGCAGCTACGGGACACACACCTACGAGCAGTACTTC.

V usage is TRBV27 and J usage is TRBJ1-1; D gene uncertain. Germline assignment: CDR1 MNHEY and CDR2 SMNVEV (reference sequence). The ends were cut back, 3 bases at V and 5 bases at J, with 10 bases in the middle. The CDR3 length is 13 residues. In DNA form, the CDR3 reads TGTGCCAGCAGTTTGGGGTTGAGGACTGAAGCTTTCTTT. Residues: CASSLGLRTEAFF.

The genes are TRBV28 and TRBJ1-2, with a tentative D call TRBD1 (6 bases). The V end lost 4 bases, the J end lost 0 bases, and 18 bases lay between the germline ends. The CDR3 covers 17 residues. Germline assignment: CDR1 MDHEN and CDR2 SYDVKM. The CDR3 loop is CASSSASTGSTNYGYTF. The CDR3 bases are TGTGCCAGCAGTTCCGCATCGACAGGATCCACTAACTATGGCTACACCTTC.

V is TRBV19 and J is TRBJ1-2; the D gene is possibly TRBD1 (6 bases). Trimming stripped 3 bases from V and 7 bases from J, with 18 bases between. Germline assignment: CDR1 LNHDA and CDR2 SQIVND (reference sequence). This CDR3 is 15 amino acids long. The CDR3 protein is CASSIGFGRGVGYTF. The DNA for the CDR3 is TGTGCCAGTAGTATCGGCTTTGGCAGGGGTGTTGGCTACACCTTC.

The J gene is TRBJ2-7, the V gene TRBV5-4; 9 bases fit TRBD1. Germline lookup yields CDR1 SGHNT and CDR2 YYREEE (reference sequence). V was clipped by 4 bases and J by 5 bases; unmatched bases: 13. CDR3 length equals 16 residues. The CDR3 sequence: CASSPTASDRGDEQYF. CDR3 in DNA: TGTGCCAGCAGCCCCACCGCCTCGGACAGGGGCGACGAGCAGTACTTC.

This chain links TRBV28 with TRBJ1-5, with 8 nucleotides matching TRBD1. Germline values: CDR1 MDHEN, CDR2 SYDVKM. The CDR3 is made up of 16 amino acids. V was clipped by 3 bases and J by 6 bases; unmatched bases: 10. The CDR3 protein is CASSFLGAGGVQPQHF. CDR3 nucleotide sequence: TGTGCCAGCAGTTTCCTTGGGGCAGGGGGCGTTCAGCCCCAGCATTTT.

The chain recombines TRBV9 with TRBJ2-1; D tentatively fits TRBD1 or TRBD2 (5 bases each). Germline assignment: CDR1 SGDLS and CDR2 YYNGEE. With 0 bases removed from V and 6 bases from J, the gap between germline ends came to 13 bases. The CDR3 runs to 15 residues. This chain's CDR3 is CASSVATGPSNEQFF. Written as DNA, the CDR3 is TGTGCCAGCAGCGTAGCTACGGGGCCTTCCAATGAGCAGTTCTTC. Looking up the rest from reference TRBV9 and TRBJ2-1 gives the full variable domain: DSGVTQTPKHLITATGQRVTLRCSPRSGDLSVYWYQQSLDQGLQFLIQYYNGEERAKGNILERFSAQQFPDLHSELNLSSLELGDSALYFCASSVATGPSNEQFFGPGTRLTVL.

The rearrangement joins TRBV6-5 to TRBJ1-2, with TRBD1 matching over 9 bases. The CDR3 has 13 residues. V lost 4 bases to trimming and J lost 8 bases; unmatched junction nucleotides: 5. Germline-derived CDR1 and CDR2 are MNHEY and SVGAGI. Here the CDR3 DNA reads TGTGCCAGCAGTTCCGACAGGGGGAAAGGCTACACCTTC. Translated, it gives CASSSDRGKGYTF.

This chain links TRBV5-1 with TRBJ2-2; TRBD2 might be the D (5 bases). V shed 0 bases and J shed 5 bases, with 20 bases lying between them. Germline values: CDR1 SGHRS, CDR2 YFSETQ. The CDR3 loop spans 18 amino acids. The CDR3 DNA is TGCGCCAGCAGCTTGGCGCTCCGAACTCAGCGGTTAACCGGGGAGCTGTTTTTT. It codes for CASSLALRTQRLTGELFF.

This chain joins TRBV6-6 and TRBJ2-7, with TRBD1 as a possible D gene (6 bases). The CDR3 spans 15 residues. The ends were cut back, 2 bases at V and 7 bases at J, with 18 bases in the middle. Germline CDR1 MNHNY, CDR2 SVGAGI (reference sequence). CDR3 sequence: CASSYTDRLAGEQYF. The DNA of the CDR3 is TGTGCCAGCAGTTACACAGACAGGCTCGCGGGTGAGCAGTACTTC.

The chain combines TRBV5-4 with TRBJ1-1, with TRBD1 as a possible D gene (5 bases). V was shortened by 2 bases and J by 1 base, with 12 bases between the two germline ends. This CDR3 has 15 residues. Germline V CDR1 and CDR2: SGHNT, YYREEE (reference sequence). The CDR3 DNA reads TGTGCCAGCAGCTTACCCGGAGGGACGAACACTGAAGCTTTCTTT. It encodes CASSLPGGTNTEAFF.

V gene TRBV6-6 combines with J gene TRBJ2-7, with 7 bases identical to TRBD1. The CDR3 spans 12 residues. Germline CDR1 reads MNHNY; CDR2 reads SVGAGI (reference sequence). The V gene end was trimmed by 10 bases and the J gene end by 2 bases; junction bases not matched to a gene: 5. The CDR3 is CAKGQDPYEQYF. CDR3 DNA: TGTGCCAAAGGACAGGACCCCTACGAGCAGTACTTC.

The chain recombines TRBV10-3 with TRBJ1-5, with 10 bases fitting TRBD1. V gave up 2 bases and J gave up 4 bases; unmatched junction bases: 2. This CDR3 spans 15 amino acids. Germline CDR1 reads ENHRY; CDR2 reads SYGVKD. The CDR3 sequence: CAISETGQGNQPQHF. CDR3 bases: TGTGCCATCAGTGAGACGGGACAGGGGAATCAGCCCCAGCATTTT.

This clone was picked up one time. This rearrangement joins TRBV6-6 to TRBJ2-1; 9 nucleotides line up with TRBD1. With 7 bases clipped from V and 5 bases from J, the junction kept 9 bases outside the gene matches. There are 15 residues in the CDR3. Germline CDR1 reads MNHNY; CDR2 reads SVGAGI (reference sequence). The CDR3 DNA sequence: TGTGCCAGCAACCTAGACAGGGGGTTACACAATGAGCAGTTCTTC. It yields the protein CASNLDRGLHNEQFF.

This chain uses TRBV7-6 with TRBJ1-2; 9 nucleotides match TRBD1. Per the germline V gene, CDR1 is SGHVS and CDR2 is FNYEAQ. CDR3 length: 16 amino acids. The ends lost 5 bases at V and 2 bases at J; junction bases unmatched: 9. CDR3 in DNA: TGTGCCAGCAGCCCGGGGTACAGGGGGCGGAACTATGGCTACACCTTC. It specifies CASSPGYRGRNYGYTF.

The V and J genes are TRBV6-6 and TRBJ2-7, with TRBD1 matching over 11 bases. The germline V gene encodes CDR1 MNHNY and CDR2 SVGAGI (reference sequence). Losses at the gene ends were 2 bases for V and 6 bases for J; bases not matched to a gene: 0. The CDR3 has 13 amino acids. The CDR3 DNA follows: TGTGCCAGCAGTTACGGGACAGGGGGCGAGCAGTACTTC. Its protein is CASSYGTGGEQYF.

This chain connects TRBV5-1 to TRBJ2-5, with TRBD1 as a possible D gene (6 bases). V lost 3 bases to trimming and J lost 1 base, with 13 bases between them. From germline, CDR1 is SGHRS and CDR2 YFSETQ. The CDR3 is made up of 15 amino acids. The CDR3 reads CASSSLQGFQETQYF. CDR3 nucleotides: TGCGCCAGCAGCTCTCTACAGGGCTTCCAAGAGACCCAGTACTTC.

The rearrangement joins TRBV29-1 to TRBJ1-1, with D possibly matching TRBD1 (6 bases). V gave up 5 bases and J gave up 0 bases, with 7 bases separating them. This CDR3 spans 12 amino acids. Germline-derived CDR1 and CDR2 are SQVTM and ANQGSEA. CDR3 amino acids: CSVSGVNTEAFF. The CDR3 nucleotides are TGCAGCGTTTCAGGGGTGAACACTGAAGCTTTCTTT.